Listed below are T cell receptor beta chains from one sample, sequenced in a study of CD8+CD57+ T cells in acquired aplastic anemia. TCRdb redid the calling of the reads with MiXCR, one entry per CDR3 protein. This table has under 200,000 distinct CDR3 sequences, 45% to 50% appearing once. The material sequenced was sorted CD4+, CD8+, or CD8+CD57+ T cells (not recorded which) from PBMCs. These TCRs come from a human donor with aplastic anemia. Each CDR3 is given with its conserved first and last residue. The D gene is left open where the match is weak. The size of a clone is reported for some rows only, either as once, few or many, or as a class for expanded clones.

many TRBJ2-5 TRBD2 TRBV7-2 TGTGCCAGCAGCTTAGATTGGGGACTAGCGGGAGAATCGCGAGAGACCCAGTACTTC CASSLDWGLAGESRETQYF
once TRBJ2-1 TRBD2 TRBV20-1 TGCAGTGCTATTACCGGGACTACTACTTACAATGAGCAGTTCTTC CSAITGTTTYNEQFF
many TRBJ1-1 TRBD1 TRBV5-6 TGTGCCAGCAGCTTAGGATTGCAGGGGGCGGGTGGCACTGAAGCTTTCTTT CASSLGLQGAGGTEAFF
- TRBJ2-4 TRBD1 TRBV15 TGTGCCACCAGCAGAGACAGGGGGCTTTTAGACATTCAGTACTTC CATSRDRGLLDIQYF
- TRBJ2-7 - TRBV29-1 TGCAGCGTCGAATTTGGGACAACCGGACGATTAAACGAGCAGTACTTC CSVEFGTTGRLNEQYF
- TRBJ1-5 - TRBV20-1 TGCAGTGCTCCGACCGGCGGTCAGCCCCAGCATTTT CSAPTGGQPQHF
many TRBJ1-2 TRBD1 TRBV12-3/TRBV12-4 TGTGCCAGCACCCATCTCGGGACAGGGATCCACTATGGCTACACCTTC CASTHLGTGIHYGYTF
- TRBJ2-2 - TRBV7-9 TGTGCCAGCAGCTTAACCAGGGGGGAGCCGTTTTTT CASSLTRGEPFF
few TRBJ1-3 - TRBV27 TGTGCCAGCGCGGCCGAATTTCCCCTCTCTGGAAACACCATATATTTT CASAAEFPLSGNTIYF
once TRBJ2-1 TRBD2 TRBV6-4 TGTGCCAGCAGCGACCTCGGGACTAGCGGGAGGGACAATGAGCAGTTCTTC CASSDLGTSGRDNEQFF
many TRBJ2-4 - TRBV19 TGTGCCAGTGGGGCCGGAAACATTCAGTACTTC CASGAGNIQYF